Listed here are 17 T cell receptor beta chains from one sample, sequenced in a study of CXCR3-negative and CXCR3-positive naive CD8 T cells. Their specific antigens are unknown. The TRB libraries of cDNA were built by UMI-labeled 5' RACE. No DNA is given; TCRdb re-called the 5' RACE reads and lists each CDR3 protein once. The sample includes approximately 6,200 distinct CDR3 sequences. Findings and caveats of the study: TRB CDR3s were more hydrophobic in CXCR3-positive than in CXCR3-negative naive cells.

Specimen: naive CXCR3+ CD8+ T cells from blood. Subset in this sample: CD45RO-CCR7+CD27+CD95- naive CD8+ T cells expressing CXCR3 (TNR3+). The receptors were gathered from a human donor in good health. Some clones in this sample may be carry-over from other donors' samples.

The rearrangement links TRBV7-9 to TRBJ2-7; TCRdb gives TRBD2 as the D gene, but with no DNA this cannot be confirmed. CDR3 length equals 19 residues. CDR1 and CDR2 from the germline V gene are SEHNR and FQNEAQ (reference sequence). This CDR3 reads CASSLAGLAGGPTNYEKYF.

This clonotype is labeled medium-sized (0.01 to 0.1%) based on frequency. This chain joins TRBV7-3 and TRBJ2-1. CDR1 and CDR2 (germline): SGHTA, FQGTGA. CDR3 size: 12 residues. The chain's CDR3 is CASSLIGDEQFF.

Its frequency marks this clonotype as medium-sized. The chain has TRBV29-1 and TRBJ1-1. This CDR3 contains 13 residues. The germline CDR1 and CDR2 sequences are SQVTM and ANQGSEA. The CDR3 is CSVRPNLNTEAFF.

This clonotype is called medium-sized based on its frequency. The rearrangement links TRBV29-1 to TRBJ2-3; TCRdb's D call of TRBD1 is untestable without DNA. The CDR3 covers 18 residues. CDR1 and CDR2 (germline): SQVTM, ANQGSEA. CDR3 region: CSARPIPASDGSTDTQYF.

The chain is built from TRBV15 and TRBJ2-7; TCRdb picks TRBD1, but there is no DNA to check that call. The germline gives CDR1 LNHNV, CDR2 YYDKDF (reference sequence). The CDR3 loop spans 15 amino acids. The CDR3 protein is CATSRNPGTDDEQYF.

Measured by frequency, this clonotype is medium-sized. The genes are TRBV7-3 and TRBJ2-5. Per germline, CDR1 SGHTA and CDR2 FQGTGA. The length of the CDR3 is 15 residues. This CDR3 is CASSTYQIPQETQYF.

The CDR3 reads CASSQGDSHNEQFF. This chain connects TRBV3-1 to TRBJ2-1; TCRdb designates TRBD1, a call that cannot be tested without DNA. This CDR3 has 14 residues. Germline CDR1 and CDR2: LGHDT and YNNKEL (reference sequence).

Judged by frequency, this clonotype is medium-sized. This chain links TRBV15 with TRBJ2-1; TCRdb gives TRBD1 as the D gene, but with no DNA this cannot be confirmed. CDR1 LNHNV and CDR2 YYDKDF come from the germline V gene (reference sequence). The CDR3 is 15 residues long. The CDR3 loop is CATSRDLFRGNEQFF.

V and J are TRBV29-1 and TRBJ2-1. Germline V gene sequence: CDR1 SQVTM, CDR2 ANQGSEA. This CDR3 has 12 residues. The CDR3: CSVVGGYNEQFF.

This clonotype is identified as medium-sized from frequency. The chain employs TRBV6-5 and TRBJ1-1. Germline assignment: CDR1 MNHEY and CDR2 SVGAGI. The CDR3 runs 14 residues. CDR3 in amino acids: CASRRGPRNTEAFF.

Considering frequency, this clonotype is medium-sized. This chain uses TRBV21-1 with TRBJ1-1; TCRdb outputs TRBD1, but without DNA this stays unchecked. TRBV21-1 is flagged as a pseudogene. This CDR3 is 18 amino acids long. The CDR3 is CARGKFRDRSFLNTEAFF.

This clonotype is labeled medium-sized based on frequency. V is TRBV20-1 and J is TRBJ2-3; TCRdb's D call of TRBD2 is untestable without DNA. Germline V CDR1 and CDR2: DFQATT, SNEGSKA (reference sequence). This CDR3 region has 16 residues. CDR3 region: CSAIGLAGGTTDTQYF.

This chain uses TRBV11-2 with TRBJ2-3; the D gene TCRdb calls, TRBD2, cannot be checked with no DNA. The germline CDR1 and CDR2 sequences are SGHAT and FQNNGV. The CDR3 covers 16 residues. The CDR3 protein is CASSQIAGSSTDTQYF. Full variable domain (rest looked up from reference TRBV11-2 and TRBJ2-3): EAGVAQSPRYKIIEKRQSVAFWCNPISGHATLYWYQQILGQGPKLLIQFQNNGVVDDSQLPKDRFSAERLKGVDSTLKIQPAKLEDSAVYLCASSQIAGSSTDTQYFGPGTRLTVL.

Considering frequency, this clonotype is medium-sized. V usage is TRBV4-1 and J usage is TRBJ2-2; the TCRdb D gene call, TRBD1, has no DNA to confirm it. The germline gives CDR1 MGHRA, CDR2 YSYEKL. The CDR3 consists of 16 residues. The CDR3 sequence: CASSQGGLINTGELFF.

This rearrangement joins TRBV30 to TRBJ1-5; TCRdb returns TRBD1, unconfirmable since there is no DNA. The CDR3 length is 14 residues. CDR1 is GTSNPN and CDR2 is SVGIG in the germline V gene (reference sequence). CDR3 region: CAWSPGQGNQPQHF.

According to its frequency, this clonotype is medium-sized (0.01 to 0.1%). V is TRBV6-2 or TRBV6-3 and J is TRBJ2-1; TCRdb selects TRBD1, and the lack of DNA leaves this call unchecked. The CDR3 totals 13 residues. Germline CDR1 is MNHEY and CDR2 is SVGEGT. CDR3 loop: CASTRGPYNEQFF.

V usage is TRBV15 and J usage is TRBJ2-5. The CDR3 length is 13 residues. Germline V gives CDR1 LNHNV, CDR2 YYDKDF (reference sequence). CDR3 region: CATSRPIQETQYF.